The clone carrying this T cell receptor beta chain was observed a handful of times. Antigen: not known. Trimming removed 0 bases at V and 0 bases at J, with 18 bases between. CDR3 length: 19 residues. Germline V lookup: CDR1 MNHEY, CDR2 SMNVEV (reference sequence). The authors made TCR beta libraries by quantitative 5'-RACE with molecular barcodes. TCRdb used MiXCR to reprocess the 5' RACE reads, holding one entry per CDR3 protein. The data show more than 100,000 distinct CDR3 sequences, roughly a sixth seen once. This sample was taken from a study of CD8 T cells in ankylosing spondylitis. Overall study findings and caveats: There was a TCR beta motif, made of eight highly homologous variants, that appeared characteristic of ankylosing spondylitis blood. Disease-linked clones, CD8+, were relatively rare in peripheral blood.

The V gene is TRBV27, the J gene TRBJ2-1, with D perhaps TRBD1 (5 bases). Sequencing input: blood, either unsorted or a sorted T cell fraction (not recorded which). This clonotype was obtained from a male donor with ankylosing spondylitis. The CDR3 region has the DNA TGTGCCAGCAGTTTATCGGGGCTGGACCCGGCAAGCTCCTACAATGAGCAGTTCTTC. Translation gives CASSLSGLDPASSYNEQFF.